Below are 13 T cell receptor beta chains sequenced from a single sample in a study of blood T cell repertoires in COVID-19. Clones were read by immunoSEQ multiplex PCR, and TCRdb kept only the in-frame ones, dropping some. The repertoire has about 140,000 clones, 88% of them found once; the top ten carry 2.5%. The sequenced material came from peripheral blood. All receptors derive from a human donor with COVID-19, enrolled during active disease. The donor label of this sample is uncertain.

The chain employs TRBV6-5 and TRBJ2-2, with D perhaps matching TRBD1 (5 bases). V was pared by 6 bases and J by 15 bases, with 17 bases between. The CDR3 loop spans 12 amino acids. Germline V CDR1 and CDR2: MNHEY, SVGAGI. As DNA, the CDR3 is TGTGCCAGCAGGCCTGATAGGGGTAGGGTGTTTTTT. Its protein is CASRPDRGRVFF.

This chain connects TRBV3-1 (or the pseudogene TRBV3-2) to TRBJ1-2; possibly TRBD1 for D (6 bases). V lost 2 bases and J lost 8, with 15 bases in between. The CDR3 sequence is 14 residues long. Looked up from germline, CDR1 is LGHDT and CDR2 is YNNKEL (reference sequence). The CDR3 region has the DNA TGTGCCAGCAGCCAATCAGGGGTTAAGGGGGGCTACACCTTC. It codes for CASSQSGVKGGYTF.

The V gene is TRBV25-1, the J gene TRBJ1-2; no definite D call. V lost 5 bases and J 4 bases, leaving 11 bases between the germline ends. This CDR3 contains 13 residues. Germline CDR1 is MGHDK and CDR2 is SYGVNS. The CDR3 region is CASSTISSYGYTF. The CDR3 region has the DNA TGTGCCAGCAGTACTATATCCTCCTATGGCTACACCTTC.

This chain uses TRBV7-3 with TRBJ2-2, with TRBD2 matching 13 bases. Germline V CDR1 and CDR2: SGHTA, FQGTGA. After removal of 3 bases from V and 6 bases from J, the junction contained 1 base not matched to a gene. This CDR3 has 15 amino acids. CDR3 DNA: TGTGCCAGCAGCTTTGGACTAGCGGGGGCCGGGGAGCTGTTTTTT. It translates to CASSFGLAGAGELFF.

The V call is TRBV3-1 (or the pseudogene TRBV3-2), the J call TRBJ2-2, with D possibly being TRBD2 (6 bases). The CDR3 is 17 amino acids. Germline V lookup: CDR1 LGHDT, CDR2 YNNKEL (reference sequence). The V gene lost 5 bases and the J gene lost 0 bases, with 16 bases spanning the gap. The DNA for the CDR3 is TGTGCCAGCAGCTCCAATCTAGCGATCGCGAACACCGGGGAGCTGTTTTTT. Its translation: CASSSNLAIANTGELFF.

This chain links TRBV11-2 with TRBJ2-1, with 9 bases aligning to TRBD2. V shed 3 bases, J shed 6 bases, and the junction held 3 bases outside the gene matches. The germline CDR1 and CDR2 sequences are SGHAT and FQNNGV. The CDR3 consists of 14 residues. CDR3 in DNA: TGTGCCAGCAGCTTCCGGACTAGCGTCAATGAGCAGTTCTTC. Protein: CASSFRTSVNEQFF.

The chain joins TRBV2 to TRBJ2-2; 7 bases align to TRBD2. The CDR3 extends over 15 amino acids. Germline CDR1 and CDR2: SNHLY and FYNNEI. J lost 6 bases, V lost 0 bases, and 4 bases had no gene match. CDR3 coding DNA: TGTGCCAGCAGTGAAGCGCTAGCGGTGGCCGGGGAGCTGTTTTTT. Protein sequence: CASSEALAVAGELFF.

V gene TRBV27 combines with J gene TRBJ1-1, with D unresolved. This CDR3 contains 14 residues. Trimming cost V 8 bases and J 1 base, with 14 bases left between them. Germline-derived CDR1 and CDR2 are MNHEY and SMNVEV (reference sequence). Written as DNA, the CDR3 is TGTGCCAGCTGTACACTAGGCGGGAACACTGAAGCTTTCTTT. Translated, it gives CASCTLGGNTEAFF.

The V gene is TRBV6-1, the J gene TRBJ1-3, with unresolved D. The V gene lost 2 bases and the J gene lost 2 bases, with 7 bases spanning the gap. The CDR3 has 14 residues. The V gene's germline CDR1 is MNHNS and CDR2 SASEGT. CDR3 nucleotides: TGTGCCAGCAGTGAAAGCCAGGCTGGAAACACCATATATTTT. This encodes CASSESQAGNTIYF.

The gene calls are TRBV11-3 and TRBJ2-7, with 7 nucleotides matching TRBD1. V trimming: 6 bases; J trimming: 3 bases; junction bases outside the gene matches: 8. This CDR3 is built from 14 residues. CDR1 is SGHNT, CDR2 YENEEA, per germline. The CDR3: CASSLQGQNYEQYF. The CDR3 DNA reads TGTGCCAGCAGTCTTCAGGGACAGAACTACGAGCAGTACTTC.

This chain connects TRBV10-1 to TRBJ2-7; TRBD1 matches at 7 bases. This CDR3 has 13 amino acids. J gave up 6 bases and V 7 bases, and 9 bases lay outside the gene matches. CDR1 and CDR2 from the germline V gene are WNHNN and SYGVQD (reference sequence). This CDR3 reads CASNPGQSAEQYF. In nucleotides, the CDR3 is TGCGCCAGCAATCCGGGACAGTCGGCCGAGCAGTACTTC.

The rearrangement links TRBV5-1 to TRBJ2-7; 11 bases match TRBD2. The germline V gene has CDR1 SGHRS and CDR2 YFSETQ. V shed 3 bases, J shed 2 bases, and the junction held 7 bases outside the gene matches. CDR3 length: 16 residues. The CDR3 spells CASSSRGSGGAYEQYF. CDR3 in DNA: TGCGCCAGCAGCTCCCGGGGTAGCGGGGGGGCCTACGAGCAGTACTTC.

The chain is built from TRBV18 and TRBJ1-5; TRBD1 aligns across 7 bases. The CDR3 covers 16 residues. J lost 3 bases, V lost 1 base, and 6 bases had no gene match. Germline V gene sequence: CDR1 KGHSH, CDR2 LQKENI. CDR3 sequence reads: CASSPRAGQINQPQHF. The CDR3 DNA reads TGTGCCAGCTCACCACGGGCGGGACAGATCAATCAGCCCCAGCATTTT.